Presented here are 5 T cell receptor beta chains from one specimen sequenced in a study of blood T cell repertoires in COVID-19. Profiled with immunoSEQ multiplex PCR; TCRdb holds only in-frame clones, not every one. The sample gives fewer than 350,000 clones, roughly 90% of which show up once; roughly 7% is in the top ten. Sequenced input: peripheral blood. These TCRs come from a woman aged 25 to 39 with COVID-19, enrolled during active disease.

The V and J genes are TRBV5-1 and TRBJ2-1; TRBD2 might be the D (5 bases). CDR3 length equals 12 residues. Germline values: CDR1 SGHRS, CDR2 YFSETQ. V was cut by 5 bases and J by 7 bases, with 10 bases left in between. DNA of the CDR3: TGCGCCAGCAGGGCGGGTGCTAATGAGCAGTTCTTC. It codes for CASRAGANEQFF.

The chain is built from TRBV7-2 and TRBJ2-1; 8 nucleotides agree with TRBD2. The CDR3 is made up of 14 amino acids. The trim removed 1 base at V and 12 bases at J, leaving 8 bases unmatched. CDR1 SGHTA and CDR2 FQGNSA come from the germline V gene. The CDR3 reads CASSLGAGEPGQFF. CDR3 DNA sequence: TGTGCCAGCAGCTTAGGAGCGGGAGAGCCGGGGCAGTTCTTC. The full variable domain, rest sourced from reference TRBV7-2 and TRBJ2-1, is GAGVSQSPSNKVTEKGKDVELRCDPISGHTALYWYRQSLGQGLEFLIYFQGNSAPDKSGLPSDRFSAERTGGSVSTLTIQRTQQEDSAVYLCASSLGAGEPGQFFGPGTRLTVL.

The chain carries TRBV28 and TRBJ1-1; no firm D call. The V gene's germline CDR1 is MDHEN and CDR2 SYDVKM. V was shortened by 8 bases and J by 0 bases, with 16 bases between the two germline ends. The CDR3 has 15 residues. The CDR3 sequence is CASRLLTGLNTEAFF. The CDR3 DNA reads as TGTGCCAGCCGACTATTGACCGGGCTGAACACTGAAGCTTTCTTT.

The V and J genes are TRBV6-6 and TRBJ2-1; 8 nucleotides match TRBD1. V trimming: 8 bases; J trimming: 0 bases; junction bases outside the gene matches: 6. The length of the CDR3 is 15 residues. Germline CDR1 is MNHNY and CDR2 is SVGAGI (reference sequence). The CDR3 coding sequence is TGTGCCAGCCTTAGGGACAGGAGCTCCTACAATGAGCAGTTCTTC. Encoded protein: CASLRDRSSYNEQFF.

J is TRBJ1-1 and V is TRBV6-5; D gene uncertain. V gave up 4 bases and J gave up 10 bases, with 16 bases separating them. CDR3 size: 13 residues. Looked up from germline, CDR1 is MNHEY and CDR2 is SVGAGI. CDR3 region: CASSSGSTPGAFF. The CDR3 nucleotides read TGTGCCAGCAGTTCGGGAAGTACGCCGGGAGCTTTCTTT.